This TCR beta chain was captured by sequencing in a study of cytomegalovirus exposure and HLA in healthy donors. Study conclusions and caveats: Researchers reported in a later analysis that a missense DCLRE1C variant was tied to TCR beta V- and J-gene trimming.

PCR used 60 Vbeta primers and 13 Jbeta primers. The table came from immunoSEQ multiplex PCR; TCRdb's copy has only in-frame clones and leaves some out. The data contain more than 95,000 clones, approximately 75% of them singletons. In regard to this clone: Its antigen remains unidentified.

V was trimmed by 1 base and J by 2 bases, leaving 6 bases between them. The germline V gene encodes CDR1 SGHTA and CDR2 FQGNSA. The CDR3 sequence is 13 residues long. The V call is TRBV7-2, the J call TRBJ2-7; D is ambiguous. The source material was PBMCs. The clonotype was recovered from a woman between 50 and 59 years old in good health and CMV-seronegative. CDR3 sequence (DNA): TGTGCCAGCAGCTTAGGCTATACCTACGAGCAGTACTTC. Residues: CASSLGYTYEQYF. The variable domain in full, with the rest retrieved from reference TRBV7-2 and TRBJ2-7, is GAGVSQSPSNKVTEKGKDVELRCDPISGHTALYWYRQSLGQGLEFLIYFQGNSAPDKSGLPSDRFSAERTGGSVSTLTIQRTQQEDSAVYLCASSLGYTYEQYFGPGTRLTVT.